This T cell receptor (beta chain) stems from a study of OX40 agonist ivuxolimab in advanced cancers. Background for the entire study: Ivuxolimab was a fully human IgG2 agonistic monoclonal antibody targeting the costimulatory receptor OX40 (CD134). The monotherapy dose-escalation portion (N ≈ 52 patients) of the phase I ivuxolimab trial is reported in the paper. In the dose-escalation cohort, 82.7% of patients were male, and the mean age was around 60 years, with a range of about 20 to 79. Intravenous ivuxolimab was administered to patients every 2 weeks at six dose levels: 0.01, 0.1, 0.3, 1.5, 3 and 10 mg/kg. The purpose of peripheral TCRbeta sequencing was to test whether ivuxolimab changed TCR sequence diversity and led to clonal T-cell expansion. Of the approximately 53 patients in dose escalation, about 19 had hepatocellular carcinoma, around 15 had melanoma, 9 had renal cell carcinoma and 9 had head and neck cancer. Prior anti-PD-1, anti-PD-L1 or anti-CTLA-4 therapy was permitted, and approximately 41% of dose-escalation patients had received checkpoint inhibitors. Partial responses were achieved by three dose-escalation patients, of whom one had hepatocellular carcinoma and two had cutaneous melanoma.

The trial excluded patients who had a history of autoimmune disease or who were on systemic immunosuppression. Peripheral blood for TCR sequencing was drawn from every dose cohort at baseline, at cycle 4 day 1 and at cycle 7 day 1. Samples were obtained from an open-label, multicenter, first-in-human phase I dose-escalation trial of ivuxolimab. Adults with locally advanced or metastatic melanoma, renal cell, hepatocellular, or head and neck squamous cell carcinoma were enrolled in the trial. Before TCR sequencing, CD4+ T cells and CD8+ T cells from peripheral blood were sorted into separate populations. Points the paper makes about the study in general: At doses from 0.1 to 3.0 mg/kg, clonal expansion was seen in both CD4+ and CD8+ blood T cells between baseline and week 6. On average, CD8+ T cells showed more expanded clones than CD4+ T cells after ivuxolimab. Low levels of normalized T-cell clonal expansion were also shown by some nonresponding patients. In the 0.1-3.0 mg/kg groups, partial responders were among the patients with the lowest normalized peripheral clonal expansion, particularly in CD8+ T cells. Which antigens the clonally expanded peripheral T cells were specific for was not determined.

Regarding this clone: The antigen it binds to is not known. Base qualities are missing; no much larger clone stands one base away.

Genomic DNA was extracted from sorted cells for sequencing of the TCRbeta CDR3 region. The immunoSEQ Assay was used to sequence the TCRbeta CDR3 regions. The clones in this table, taken by TCRdb from immuneACCESS, are in-frame only. Not every clone is retained; where verified, under half of the shortfall comes from an unresolved V gene, and the cause of the rest is unknown. Recorded for this sample are about 25,000 clones; almost 80% of them occurred a single time. The ten biggest clones cover around 13% of the sample. CDR1 and CDR2 were assigned from the germline V gene (reference sequence) as LNHNV and YYDKDF. V drops 0 bases and J drops 7 bases, leaving 6 bases in between. The CDR3 runs 13 residues from the cysteine to the phenylalanine. The kept DNA is CDR3 alone, 39 bases in frame from the first base.

The TCR comes from an adult with an advanced solid tumor such as melanoma, head and neck, liver or kidney cancer. The sequence joins TRBV15 to TRBJ1-4, with the D gene uncertain. The specimen was CD4+ or CD8+ T cells sorted from blood, collected in a trial of the OX40 agonist ivuxolimab. The CDR3 amino acid sequence is: CATSRDAGEKLFF. The nucleotide sequence is TGTGCCACCAGCAGAGATGCTGGTGAAAAACTGTTTTTT. With the rest looked up from the reference TRBV15 and TRBJ1-4 genes rather than sequenced, the full variable domain is DAMVIQNPRYQVTQFGKPVTLSCSQTLNHNVMYWYQQKSSQAPKLLFHYYDKDFNNEADTPDNFQSRRPNTSFCFLDIRSPGLGDTAMYLCATSRDAGEKLFFGSGTQLSVL.